Listed here are 30 T cell receptor beta chains from one sample, sequenced in a study of CD8+CD57+ T cells in acquired aplastic anemia. Patients chosen for sequencing had CD8+CD57+ cells that had expanded, as shown by flow cytometry. Template material for TCR beta VDJ and CDR3 profiling consisted of genomic DNA. In TCRdb, the reads were re-called with MiXCR into one record per CDR3 protein. The sample holds hundreds of thousands of distinct CDR3 sequences; around a third are singletons and the top ten take around 0.82%. Sample: sorted CD4+, CD8+, or CD8+CD57+ T cells (not recorded which) from PBMCs. These receptors originate from a human donor with aplastic anemia.

The V call is TRBV5-1, the J call TRBJ1-3, with no clear D. CDR3 length: 15 residues. V was trimmed by 0 bases and J by 4 bases, leaving 11 bases between them. The germline CDR1 and CDR2 sequences are SGHRS and YFSETQ. The CDR3 bases are TGCGCCAGCAGCTTGGACCCGGTCGCGGGAAACACCATATATTTT. Its protein product is CASSLDPVAGNTIYF.

CDR3 bases: TGTGCCAGCAGCCAACTGGCCGTCGCGGGAGGGCCGGAGGGTGAGCAGTTCTTC. Translation gives CASSQLAVAGGPEGEQFF. V is TRBV3-1 and J is TRBJ2-1; 9 bases line up with TRBD2. The germline CDR1 and CDR2 sequences are LGHDT and YNNKEL (reference sequence). This CDR3 comprises 18 residues. V was pared by 2 bases and J by 9 bases, with 17 bases of the junction left unmatched.

V usage is TRBV3-1 and J usage is TRBJ2-6; D is unclear. V was shortened by 4 bases and J by 0 bases, with 16 bases between the two germline ends. CDR3 length: 18 residues. The germline CDR1 and CDR2 sequences are LGHDT and YNNKEL (reference sequence). CDR3 amino acids: CASSPWDKSRSGANVLTF. CDR3 coding DNA: TGTGCCAGCAGCCCCTGGGATAAGTCCCGCTCTGGGGCCAACGTCCTGACTTTC.

This clonotype was found many times. The chain has TRBV15 and TRBJ1-2; 9 bases map to TRBD1. Germline values: CDR1 LNHNV, CDR2 YYDKDF (reference sequence). The junction had 6 bases not matched to a gene; V was cut back by 0 bases and J by 4 bases. The CDR3 length is 16 residues. Here the CDR3 DNA reads TGTGCCACCAGCAGAGATGGAAGACAGGGGGGCTATGGCTACACCTTC. It translates to CATSRDGRQGGYGYTF.

The chain couples TRBV30 to TRBJ1-5; the D is unclear. Trimming took 0 bases from V and 1 from J, leaving 7 bases between them. The CDR3 is made up of 14 amino acids. Per germline, CDR1 GTSNPN and CDR2 SVGIG (reference sequence). CDR3 region: CAWSVDSSNQPQHF. In DNA, the CDR3 is TGTGCCTGGAGTGTAGACTCGAGCAATCAGCCCCAGCATTTT.

The J gene is TRBJ1-2, the V gene TRBV2, with unresolved D. Germline V CDR1 and CDR2: SNHLY, FYNNEI. Trimming pared 3 bases from V and 12 bases from J, leaving 14 bases between. The CDR3 runs to 12 residues. The CDR3 loop is CASSDSHSGNTF. In nucleotides, the CDR3 is TGTGCCAGCAGTGACAGCCACTCTGGAAACACCTTC.

This clonotype was observed at least ten times. The chain couples TRBV15 to TRBJ2-7; the D gene is possibly TRBD2 (5 bases). V lost 0 bases to trimming and J lost 4 bases, with 7 bases between them. The CDR3 length is 13 residues. Looked up from germline, CDR1 is LNHNV and CDR2 is YYDKDF (reference sequence). CDR3 sequence reads: CATSRELAYEQYF. The DNA for the CDR3 is TGTGCCACCAGCAGAGAGCTAGCTTACGAGCAGTACTTC.

This clonotype turned up a few times. J is TRBJ2-2 and V is TRBV5-6; no clear D gene. CDR3 length: 18 amino acids. V dropped 3 bases and J dropped 0 bases, with 18 bases sitting between them. Per the germline V gene, CDR1 is SGHDT and CDR2 is YYEEEE. CDR3 nucleotide sequence: TGTGCCAGCAGCTATGGGTTTAGGCGGCTTGCGAACACCGGGGAGCTGTTTTTT. Protein: CASSYGFRRLANTGELFF.

The V call is TRBV4-2, the J call TRBJ1-2; 7 bases align to TRBD1. Germline CDR1 is LGHNA and CDR2 is YNFKEQ. V shed 4 bases, J shed 1 base, and the junction held 6 bases outside the gene matches. The CDR3 spans 15 residues. DNA of the CDR3: TGTGCCAGCAGCCCACACCGGGACAGTAACTATGGCTACACCTTC. Its translation is CASSPHRDSNYGYTF.

This clonotype occurred many times. This chain uses TRBV7-2 with TRBJ2-5; D ambiguous. The CDR3 totals 11 residues. Germline V gene lookup returns CDR1 SGHTA and CDR2 FQGNSA. The V and J ends lost 2 bases and 5 bases respectively, with 3 bases between them. CDR3 region: CASSLSETQYF. CDR3 coding DNA: TGTGCCAGCAGCTTAAGTGAGACCCAGTACTTC.

In its sample, this clonotype was seen many times. This chain joins TRBV29-1 and TRBJ2-5, with TRBD2 as a possible D gene (5 bases). V lost 6 bases and J 5 bases, leaving 16 bases between the germline ends. Germline values: CDR1 SQVTM, CDR2 ANQGSEA. This CDR3 has 13 residues. CDR3: CSVAAEFMETQYF. The CDR3, as DNA: TGCAGCGTGGCAGCGGAGTTTATGGAGACCCAGTACTTC.

This clonotype occurred many times. The V and J genes are TRBV24-1 and TRBJ2-3; TRBD2 matches 12 bases. Losses at the gene ends were 3 bases for V and 2 bases for J; bases not matched to a gene: 5. The germline V gene encodes CDR1 KGHDR and CDR2 SFDVKD. The CDR3 spans 17 residues. CDR3 DNA: TGTGCCACCAGTGATCCTAGCGGGGGGGGGAACACAGATACGCAGTATTTT. Its protein is CATSDPSGGGNTDTQYF.

Only a few counts were recorded for this clonotype. V is TRBV29-1 and J is TRBJ2-7, with 10 bases that match TRBD1. After removal of 5 bases from V and 6 bases from J, the junction contained 1 base not matched to a gene. CDR1 is SQVTM, CDR2 ANQGSEA, per germline. The CDR3 runs 11 residues. The CDR3 loop is CSVWDRGEQYF. CDR3 DNA: TGCAGCGTTTGGGACAGGGGCGAGCAGTACTTC.

This chain connects TRBV2 to TRBJ1-4, with 7 bases fitting TRBD1. The CDR3 has 16 residues. CDR1 and CDR2 from the germline V gene are SNHLY and FYNNEI. Unmatched junction bases numbered 9, after V lost 0 bases and J lost 8 bases. This CDR3 reads CASSEAQGGVREKLFF. The CDR3 DNA follows: TGTGCCAGCAGTGAAGCGCAAGGGGGCGTGAGGGAAAAACTGTTTTTT.

The chain is built from TRBV9 and TRBJ2-1; TRBD2 might be the D (6 bases). V was shortened by 5 bases and J by 5 bases, with 14 bases between the two germline ends. Germline lookup yields CDR1 SGDLS and CDR2 YYNGEE. The CDR3 spans 14 residues. CDR3 in DNA: TGTGCCAGCAGAGCTGGACTAAAAAACAATGAGCAGTTCTTC. It codes for CASRAGLKNNEQFF. Together with reference TRBV9 and TRBJ2-1, the CDR3 gives the full variable domain: DSGVTQTPKHLITATGQRVTLRCSPRSGDLSVYWYQQSLDQGLQFLIQYYNGEERAKGNILERFSAQQFPDLHSELNLSSLELGDSALYFCASRAGLKNNEQFFGPGTRLTVL.

This clonotype was seen only a few times. Written as DNA, the CDR3 is TGTGCCAGCAGTGGGGGGCGGCTAGCGTCTTCCTACGAGCAGTACTTC. This encodes CASSGGRLASSYEQYF. V and J are TRBV12-3 or TRBV12-4 and TRBJ2-7; D is tentatively TRBD1 or TRBD2 (6 bases each). The CDR3 length is 16 residues. V was shortened by 5 bases and J by 1 base, with 18 bases between the two germline ends.

Note on this clonotype: A much larger clonotype is one base distant, so this may be a read error. This chain uses TRBV12-3 or TRBV12-4 with TRBJ2-7; D may be TRBD1 (6 bases). The CDR3 consists of 12 residues. CDR3: CASSRDIYGQYF. For the CDR3, the DNA is TGTGCCAGCAGTCGGGACATCTACGGGCAGTACTTC.

At least ten counts were recorded for this clonotype. V and J are TRBV24-1 and TRBJ2-7; TRBD2 aligns across 12 bases. There are 15 residues in the CDR3. V lost 4 bases to trimming and J lost 4 bases; unmatched junction nucleotides: 4. Germline loops: CDR1 KGHDR, CDR2 SFDVKD. The CDR3 reads CATSDPGTSGYEQYF. In DNA form, the CDR3 reads TGTGCCACCAGTGACCCCGGGACTAGCGGGTACGAGCAGTACTTC.

This clonotype has only a few counts. The rearrangement uses TRBV9 and TRBJ1-5; D unclear. This CDR3 has 13 amino acids. CDR1 and CDR2 (germline): SGDLS, YYNGEE. Trimming pared 3 bases from V and 5 bases from J, leaving 9 bases between. The CDR3 here is CASSAGQYQPQHF. In DNA, the CDR3 is TGTGCCAGCAGCGCCGGCCAGTATCAGCCCCAGCATTTT.

This clonotype was recorded many times. V gene TRBV6-5 combines with J gene TRBJ2-7; D is ambiguous. The CDR3 is 14 amino acids. The V end lost 0 bases, the J end lost 3 bases, and 9 bases lay between the germline ends. CDR1 MNHEY and CDR2 SVGAGI come from the germline V gene. CDR3 residues: CASSYSRVYYEQYF. In DNA, the CDR3 is TGTGCCAGCAGTTACTCCCGAGTCTACTACGAGCAGTACTTC.

Many counts were recorded for this clonotype. This sequence joins TRBV7-9 and TRBJ2-5; the D is unclear. Trimming took off 5 bases at V and 4 bases at J, with 8 bases between the two ends. The germline CDR1 and CDR2 sequences are SEHNR and FQNEAQ (reference sequence). This CDR3 spans 12 amino acids. The CDR3 spells CASSVSVETQYF. CDR3 sequence (DNA): TGTGCCAGCAGCGTGAGTGTAGAGACCCAGTACTTC.

V usage is TRBV7-6 and J usage is TRBJ2-2, with unresolved D. Germline CDR1 is SGHVS and CDR2 is FNYEAQ. The CDR3 is 15 amino acids. V dropped 2 bases and J dropped 3 bases, with 10 bases sitting between them. In nucleotides, the CDR3 is TGTGCCAGCAGCTTATTGGGCCGGGACACCGGGGAGCTGTTTTTT. Amino acid sequence: CASSLLGRDTGELFF.

Of note for this clonotype: This CDR3 is missing its conserved last phenylalanine or tryptophan, likely due to a read error. The chain employs TRBV12-5 and TRBJ1-5, with D maybe TRBD1 (5 bases). Per germline, CDR1 LGHNT and CDR2 FRNRAP. The CDR3 extends over 15 amino acids. The V gene lost 2 bases and the J gene lost 3 bases, with 11 bases spanning the gap. CDR3: CASGLTGSNNQPQHS. Here the CDR3 DNA reads TGTGCTAGTGGTTTGACAGGTTCAAACAATCAGCCCCAGCATTCT.

This chain uses TRBV14 with TRBJ2-1; no firm D call. The CDR3 extends over 15 amino acids. CDR1 SGHDN and CDR2 FVKESK come from the germline V gene. V gave up 0 bases and J gave up 4 bases, with 10 bases separating them. The CDR3 region is CASSQDTGPYNEQFF. The CDR3, as DNA: TGTGCCAGCAGCCAAGACACGGGTCCTTACAATGAGCAGTTCTTC.

Ten or more counts support this clonotype. The chain is built from TRBV19 and TRBJ2-5, with D perhaps TRBD2 (5 bases). CDR1 and CDR2 from the germline V gene are LNHDA and SQIVND (reference sequence). V lost 8 bases and J lost 5, with 15 bases in between. The length of the CDR3 is 13 residues. The DNA for the CDR3 is TGTGCCAGTCGTACCGGCGGCGGGGAGACCCAGTACTTC. It encodes CASRTGGGETQYF.

This clonotype was detected ten times or more. The rearrangement links TRBV24-1 to TRBJ2-7, with D perhaps matching TRBD2 (6 bases). The CDR3 has 15 residues. The germline gives CDR1 KGHDR, CDR2 SFDVKD. The V gene lost 9 bases and the J gene lost 0 bases, with 17 bases spanning the gap. The CDR3 nucleotides read TGTGCCACCTTTTATCGGGACTGGACCTCCTACGAGCAGTACTTC. Translation: CATFYRDWTSYEQYF.

This chain links TRBV9 with TRBJ1-6; D not resolved. From germline, CDR1 is SGDLS and CDR2 YYNGEE. V was shortened by 0 bases and J by 7 bases, with 11 bases between the two germline ends. The CDR3 sequence is 15 residues long. DNA for the CDR3: TGTGCCAGCAGCGTAGCTCAAGATCGGAATTCACCCCTCCACTTT. Translated: CASSVAQDRNSPLHF.

J is TRBJ1-1 and V is TRBV7-2; no firm D call. V was trimmed by 8 bases and J by 3 bases, leaving 16 bases between them. Germline V gene lookup returns CDR1 SGHTA and CDR2 FQGNSA. The CDR3 runs to 14 residues. The chain's CDR3 is CASAAGSLYTEAFF. DNA of the CDR3: TGTGCCAGCGCGGCGGGGAGTTTGTACACTGAAGCTTTCTTT. Looking up the rest from reference TRBV7-2 and TRBJ1-1 gives the full variable domain: GAGVSQSPSNKVTEKGKDVELRCDPISGHTALYWYRQSLGQGLEFLIYFQGNSAPDKSGLPSDRFSAERTGGSVSTLTIQRTQQEDSAVYLCASAAGSLYTEAFFGQGTRLTVV.

On this clonotype: Its ends do not fully match the called genes, so a read error is possible. The chain carries TRBV15 and TRBJ2-7; 7 bases align to TRBD1. This CDR3 is 15 amino acids long. Germline V gene sequence: CDR1 LNHNV, CDR2 YYDKDF (reference sequence). The CDR3 loop is CATSGMTGSPYERYF. CDR3 DNA sequence: TGTGCCACCAGCGGAATGACAGGGAGCCCCTACGAGCGGTACTTC.

This clonotype was found many times. CDR3 nucleotides: TGTGCCAGCAGGGGTCCGAGACAGGGGGCGGGTAACTATGGCTACACCTTC. Its protein is CASRGPRQGAGNYGYTF. The V and J genes are TRBV6-1 and TRBJ1-2; 10 nucleotides align to TRBD1. The CDR3 is 17 residues long. J gave up 1 base and V 6 bases, and 11 bases lay outside the gene matches. CDR1 is MNHNS, CDR2 SASEGT, per germline.